This TCR beta chain came from a study of blood T cells in healthy people across ages. Across the whole study: Per two T cells, about one barcoded beta molecule was captured through template switching. Whole-study findings and limits: Considered underestimates were the diversity estimates obtained from one million T cells.

Sample-barcoded 5' priming and a J-beta primer mix drove a second PCR of about 7 to 11 cycles. TCRdb reprocessed the 5' RACE reads with MiXCR, giving one entry per CDR3 protein. The sample has about 930,000 distinct CDR3 sequences, roughly 28% seen once. With respect to this clonotype: Antigen unknown.

Germline V gives CDR1 MNHNS, CDR2 SASEGT. The V end was cut by 7 bases, the J end by 4 bases, with 17 bases between. The CDR3 totals 15 residues. These data are also associated with another study on T cells of mothers and their children.

The specimen sequenced was blood. This chain joins TRBV6-1 and TRBJ2-1; the D gene could be TRBD1 or TRBD2 (5 bases each). This sequence originates from a woman in her forties in good health. The CDR3 loop is CASTAGSAGYNEQFF. CDR3 DNA: TGTGCCAGCACCGCAGGGAGCGCTGGATACAATGAGCAGTTCTTC.